This T cell receptor (beta chain) originates from a study of T cell responses to AZD1222 COVID-19 vaccine (dated by TCRdb to about 2021). Broadly, across the study: AZD1222 recipients with second doses at about 4 weeks or about 12 weeks were pooled, because spike-specific TCR depth and breadth did not differ between schedules. TCR sequencing covered 233 trial participants: around 210 given two doses of AZD1222 and some 25 given two doses of MenACWY control vaccine. Trial participants were enrolled by age into subgroups of 18-55, 56-69 and 70-plus years, and 148, 28 and 57 TCR-sequenced participants, respectively, were included in these subgroups.

Broader findings and caveats from the paper: The vaccine-associated CD4 TCRs covered the entire spike protein, and the dominant responses fell in regions 160-218 and 743-854. In the small 56-69-year group, the increase in depth fell short of significance, most likely because of low power. After two AZD1222 doses, spike-specific TCR breadth and depth were significantly higher than at day 0 and than in MenACWY recipients. Reportedly, almost half of the unique spike-specific TCRs recognized epitopes lying outside the regions that are mutated in the B.1.351 and B.1.1.7 variants. No day 14 peak-response samples were available, so repertoires were characterized only after the peak T cell response. Most participants were white British and females outnumbered males, and the authors suggested that clonal diversity may have been underestimated. Conclusions about previously exposed vaccinees are limited, since just five or six AZD1222 recipients were seropositive for SARS-CoV-2 at baseline.

CDR1 and CDR2 are read off the germline V gene as SNHLY and FYNNEI. Counted from cysteine to phenylalanine, this CDR3 has 17 amino acids. Kept here is only the CDR3 DNA, which spans 51 bases and is read in frame from base 1. V and J are trimmed by 4 bases and 3 bases, and the gene matches miss 6 bases of the junction. The meaning of the sample's time point label: baseline before first vaccination. Vaccinee samples were obtained from the UK trials COV001 and COV002, which included a single-blind randomized controlled phase 2/3 trial of AZD1222 (ChAdOx1 nCoV-19) in healthy adults. Trial participant PBMC samples were collected at day 0 and day 28 after the second dose for TCRbeta chain sequencing. In regard to this clone: Its target antigen remains unknown. No qualities accompany the bases; no much larger clone lies one base away.

The CDR3 regions of human TCRbeta chains were analyzed by immunosequencing. The paper's processing steps were these. Repertoire TCRs were matched against a reference library of SARS-CoV-2-specific TCRs generated with the MIRA antigen-specificity platform. Breadth meant the fraction of unique TCRs that were SARS-CoV-2-associated, whereas depth meant the fraction of total T cells that were SARS-CoV-2-associated. Using the MIRA data, each spike-specific TCR was assigned both to the spike region to which the TCR was reactive and to a CD4 or CD8 class. Log10-transformed breadth and depth values were compared by one-way ANOVA with Sidak's multiple comparisons tests. TCRdb provides this immuneACCESS table in a form limited to in-frame rearrangements. Some clones are lacking; in checked studies, under half of them reflect an unresolved V gene, and why the rest are absent is not known. V and J calls and clone size are as listed in that table; D and trimming were resolved from the DNA. This sample has over 130,000 clones in its table, and about 88% of those were observed once. The top ten clones comprise about 4.4% of the sample.

Sequencing used peripheral blood, obtained on day 0 of AZD1222 vaccination. The sequence links TRBV2 to TRBJ2-5; a stretch of 15 junction bases matches TRBD2. The TCR was taken from an adult in good health. The sequence in DNA is TGTGCCAGCAGTGGAGGACTAGCGGGAGGGGTCAAAGAGACCCAGTACTTC. Protein translation: CASSGGLAGGVKETQYF.